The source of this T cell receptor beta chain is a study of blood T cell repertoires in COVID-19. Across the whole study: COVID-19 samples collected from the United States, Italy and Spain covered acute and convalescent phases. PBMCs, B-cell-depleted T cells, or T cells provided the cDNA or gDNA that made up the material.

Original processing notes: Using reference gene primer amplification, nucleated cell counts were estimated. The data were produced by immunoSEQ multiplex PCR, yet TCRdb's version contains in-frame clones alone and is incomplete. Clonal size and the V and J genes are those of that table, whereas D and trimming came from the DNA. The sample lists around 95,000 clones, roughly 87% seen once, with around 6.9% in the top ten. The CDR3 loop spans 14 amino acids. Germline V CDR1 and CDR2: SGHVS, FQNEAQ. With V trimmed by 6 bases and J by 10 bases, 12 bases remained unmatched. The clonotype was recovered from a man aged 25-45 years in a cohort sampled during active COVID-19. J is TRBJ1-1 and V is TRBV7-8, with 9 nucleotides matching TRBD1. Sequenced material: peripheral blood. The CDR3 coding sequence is TGTGCCAGCAGTTCACGGGACAGGGACTTTGCAGCTTTCTTT. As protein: CASSSRDRDFAAFF.